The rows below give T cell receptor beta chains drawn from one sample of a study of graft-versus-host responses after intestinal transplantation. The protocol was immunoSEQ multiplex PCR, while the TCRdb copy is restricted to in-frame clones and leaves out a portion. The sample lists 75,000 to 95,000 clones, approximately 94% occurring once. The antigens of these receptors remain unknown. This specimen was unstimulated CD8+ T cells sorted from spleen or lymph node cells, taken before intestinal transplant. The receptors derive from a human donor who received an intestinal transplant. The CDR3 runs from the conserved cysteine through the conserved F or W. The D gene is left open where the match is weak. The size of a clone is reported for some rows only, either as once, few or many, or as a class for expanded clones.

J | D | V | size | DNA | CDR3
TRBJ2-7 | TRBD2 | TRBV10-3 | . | TGTGCCATCAGTGAGTCTTTGGGGCTAGCGGGCCACGAGCAGTACTTC | CAISESLGLAGHEQYF
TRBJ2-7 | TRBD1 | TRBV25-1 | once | TGTGCCAGCAGTGAAGGGGGGACAGGGGAGGACGAGCAGTACTTC | CASSEGGTGEDEQYF
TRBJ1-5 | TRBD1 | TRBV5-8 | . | TGTGCCAGCAGTTTCACCCGGACAGGGAGCAATCAGCCCCAGCATTTT | CASSFTRTGSNQPQHF
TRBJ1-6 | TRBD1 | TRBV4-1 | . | TGCGCCAGCAGCCAGGGGACAGGGGTGGCCCTCCACTTT | CASSQGTGVALHF
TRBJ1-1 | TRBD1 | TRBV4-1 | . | TGCGCCAGCAGGCGGGACAGGGGGTCCACTGAAGCTTTCTTT | CASRRDRGSTEAFF
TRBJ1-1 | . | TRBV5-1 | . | TGCGCCAGCAGCTTGGTGAGCGGACCCGAAGCTTTCTTT | CASSLVSGPEAFF
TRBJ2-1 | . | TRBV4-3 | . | TGCGCCAGCAGCCCCTTAGTTACGTCCTACAATGAGCAGTTCTTC | CASSPLVTSYNEQFF
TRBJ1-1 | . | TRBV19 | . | TGTGCCAGTAGTTTCCGGGACGGGGCGGGATTGAACACTGAAGCTTTCTTT | CASSFRDGAGLNTEAFF
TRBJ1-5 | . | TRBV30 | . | TGTGCCTGGAAAGACAGAACTTATAGCAATCAGCCCCAGCATTTT | CAWKDRTYSNQPQHF
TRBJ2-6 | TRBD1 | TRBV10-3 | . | TGTGCCATCAGTGACGGTTATGGGGGACAGCAAGCTGGGGCCAACGTCCTGACTTTC | CAISDGYGGQQAGANVLTF
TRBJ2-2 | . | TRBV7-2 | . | TGTGCCAGATTAGCACGGGACACCGGGGAGCTGTTTTTT | CARLARDTGELFF
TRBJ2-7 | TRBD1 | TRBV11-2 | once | TGTGCCAGCAGCTCCGGGACAGGGGACTACGAGCAGTACTTC | CASSSGTGDYEQYF
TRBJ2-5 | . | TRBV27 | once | TGTGCCAGCAGTTTATTCTTGGAGGGACCGGACCAGTACTTC | CASSLFLEGPDQYF
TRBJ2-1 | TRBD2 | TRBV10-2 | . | TGCGCCAGCAGTGGGGGGCTAGCGGGGGATAATGAGCAGTTCTTC | CASSGGLAGDNEQFF
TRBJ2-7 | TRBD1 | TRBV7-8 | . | TGTGCCAGCAGCGCGGGACAGGGTTCCGCCGAGCAGTACTTC | CASSAGQGSAEQYF
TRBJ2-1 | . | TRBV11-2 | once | TGTGCCAGCAGCAACTCCGGGACTCCCCTTGGGGAGCAGTTCTTC | CASSNSGTPLGEQFF
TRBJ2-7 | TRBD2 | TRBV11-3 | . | TGTGCCAGCAGCTTAGGACTAGCGGGGATGGAGCAGTACTTC | CASSLGLAGMEQYF
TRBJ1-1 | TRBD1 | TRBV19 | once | TGTGCCAGTTCTTTCCGGGACAGCCCTGTGGAAGCTTTCTTT | CASSFRDSPVEAFF
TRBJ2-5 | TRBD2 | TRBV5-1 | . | TGCGCCAGCAGCCTTCCTGGTGTAGCGGGGCGAGAGACCCAGTACTTC | CASSLPGVAGRETQYF
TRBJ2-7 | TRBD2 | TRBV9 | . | TGTGCCAGCAGCGTAGGTGGCGGGGGGACCTACGAGCAGTACTTC | CASSVGGGGTYEQYF
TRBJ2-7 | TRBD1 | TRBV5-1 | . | TGCGCCAGCAGCCAAGGGACAGGGGGCTCCTACGAGCAGTACTTC | CASSQGTGGSYEQYF
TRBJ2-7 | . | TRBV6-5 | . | TGTGCCAGCAGTCCCCTCCAGGGGTACCACGAGCAGTACTTC | CASSPLQGYHEQYF
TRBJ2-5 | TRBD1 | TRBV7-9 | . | TGTGCCAGCGTTACCGACAGGGGAGAGACCCAGTACTTC | CASVTDRGETQYF
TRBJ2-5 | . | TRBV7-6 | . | TGTGCCAGCAGCGCACAACGGGGTCCGCTAGAGACCCAGTACTTC | CASSAQRGPLETQYF
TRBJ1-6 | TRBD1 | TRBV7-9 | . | TGTGCCAGCAGCTTAATCGGGACAGGGGATTCACCCCTCCACTTT | CASSLIGTGDSPLHF
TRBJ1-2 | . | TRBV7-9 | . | TGTGCCAGCAGCTTTGACACTGAGGGCTATGGCTACACCTTC | CASSFDTEGYGYTF
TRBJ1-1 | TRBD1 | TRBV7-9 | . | TGTGCCAGCAGCTCGTTAAACAGGGGGAGCGGCACTGAAGCTTTCTTT | CASSSLNRGSGTEAFF
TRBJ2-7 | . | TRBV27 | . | TGTGCCAGCAGTTTGGCAGGGAGGTACGAGCAGTACTTC | CASSLAGRYEQYF
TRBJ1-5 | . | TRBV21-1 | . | TGTGCCAGCAGTCGGGGAAGGGATCGCAATCAGCCCCAGCATTTT | CASSRGRDRNQPQHF
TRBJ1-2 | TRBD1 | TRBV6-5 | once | TGTGCCAGCGGGCCTGACGACAGGGCTGGCTACACCTTC | CASGPDDRAGYTF
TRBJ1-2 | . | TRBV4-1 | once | TGCGCCAGCAGCCAAGTGTACGGTACCCTTTATGGCTACACCTTC | CASSQVYGTLYGYTF
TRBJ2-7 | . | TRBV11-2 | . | TGTGCCAGCAGCTTAGCCTTCCTAAAGACCTACGAGCAGTACTTC | CASSLAFLKTYEQYF
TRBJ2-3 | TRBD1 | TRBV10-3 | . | TGTGCCATCAGTGGGGGGACAGGGGCGAACACAGATACGCAGTATTTT | CAISGGTGANTDTQYF
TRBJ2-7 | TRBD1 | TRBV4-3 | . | TGCGCCAGCAGCCGCTGGACAGGAACATCCTACGAGCAGTACTTC | CASSRWTGTSYEQYF
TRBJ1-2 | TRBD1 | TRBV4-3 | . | TGCGCCAGCAGCCAGGATGAAAGTACAGGGGGCGATAACTATGGCTACACCTTC | CASSQDESTGGDNYGYTF